The sample holds many counts of the clone carrying this TCR beta chain. Antigen unknown. The data were obtained in a study of Graves' ophthalmopathy and Graves' hyperthyroidism. Study information: The blood sample was drawn at first diagnosis and before any treatment. Study-wide results and limits: The model forecast ophthalmopathy progression, reaching roughly 64% sensitivity and around 75% specificity.

The CDR3 length is 13 residues. Trimming stripped 5 bases from V and 6 bases from J, with 13 bases between. The germline V gene has CDR1 LNHDA and CDR2 SQIVND (reference sequence). The authors amplified TCR beta CDR3 regions, and they did so from RNA transcripts for repertoire sequencing. In the first round, RT-PCR was carried out with HTBI primers, and a multiplex PCR formed the second round. One entry per CDR3 protein results from TCRdb running MiXCR on the multiplex PCR reads. The table has some 350,000 distinct CDR3 sequences, about a sixth seen once. About 10 ml of fresh blood yielded the PBMCs by density gradient.

This TCR was sampled from an adult woman with stable Graves' hyperthyroidism. Input material: peripheral blood. This chain joins TRBV19 and TRBJ1-1; D unclear. The CDR3 sequence: CASSASRRSEAFF. The CDR3 DNA is TGTGCCAGTAGTGCCTCACGACGGTCTGAAGCTTTCTTT.